This T cell receptor beta chain was recovered during a study of T cell repertoires in ileal Crohn's disease. The overall study: Patients had a median 7.9-year disease duration, and about 36% were active smokers. Operated complications were stricturing disease (approximately 61%) and penetrating disease (roughly 39%).

Trimming stripped 5 bases from V and 4 bases from J, with 15 bases between. Germline V lookup: CDR1 LNHDA, CDR2 SQIVND (reference sequence). The CDR3 is 15 amino acids. Using immunoSEQ multiplex PCR, the repertoire was profiled, and TCRdb retains in-frame clones only, with some absent. Among about 17,000 clones, less than 65% were seen once, and the ten largest hold roughly 6.3%. Sequencing used ileal tissue. The V call is TRBV19, the J call TRBJ1-5, with D possibly being TRBD1 (5 bases). The TCR originated in an adult with Crohn's disease. The CDR3 DNA follows: TGTGCCAGTAGTTCGGGACTCCAAAGGAATCAGCCCCAGCATTTT. Protein product: CASSSGLQRNQPQHF.